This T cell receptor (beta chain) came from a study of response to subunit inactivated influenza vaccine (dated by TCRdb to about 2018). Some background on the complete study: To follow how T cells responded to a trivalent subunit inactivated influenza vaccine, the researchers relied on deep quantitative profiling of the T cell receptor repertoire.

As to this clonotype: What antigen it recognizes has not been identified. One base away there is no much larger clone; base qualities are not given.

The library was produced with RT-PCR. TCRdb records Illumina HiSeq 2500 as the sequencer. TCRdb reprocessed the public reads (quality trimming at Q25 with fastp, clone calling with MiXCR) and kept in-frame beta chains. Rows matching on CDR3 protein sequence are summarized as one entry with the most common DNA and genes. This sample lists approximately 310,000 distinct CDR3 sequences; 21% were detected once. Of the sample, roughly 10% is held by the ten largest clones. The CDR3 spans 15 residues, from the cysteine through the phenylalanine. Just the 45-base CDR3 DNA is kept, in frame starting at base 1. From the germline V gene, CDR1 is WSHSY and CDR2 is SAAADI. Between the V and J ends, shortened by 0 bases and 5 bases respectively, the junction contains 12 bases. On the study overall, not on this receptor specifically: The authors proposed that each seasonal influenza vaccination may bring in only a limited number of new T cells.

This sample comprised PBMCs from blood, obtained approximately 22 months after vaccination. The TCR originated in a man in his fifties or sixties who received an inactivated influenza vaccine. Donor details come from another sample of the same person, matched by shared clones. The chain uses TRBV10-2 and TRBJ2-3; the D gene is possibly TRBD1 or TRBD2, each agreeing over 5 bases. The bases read TGCGCCAGCAGTGAGTCGGGCCTGGGGGTAGATACGCAGTATTTT. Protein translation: CASSESGLGVDTQYF.